A single sample is the source of the 20 T cell receptor beta chains below, sequenced in a study of blood T cell repertoires in COVID-19. Clones were read by immunoSEQ multiplex PCR, and TCRdb kept only the in-frame ones, dropping some. The sample shows some 93,000 clones, 85% of them seen only once. Sequencing was carried out using peripheral blood. These receptors all stem from a man between 60 and 75 years old with acute or convalescent COVID-19.

This clone was counted a single time. V usage is TRBV6-6 and J usage is TRBJ2-1; 11 nucleotides align to TRBD2. The germline gives CDR1 MNHNY, CDR2 SVGAGI (reference sequence). V was pared by 5 bases and J by 0 bases, with 12 bases of the junction left unmatched. This CDR3 has 19 amino acids. The CDR3 region has the DNA TGTGCCAGCAGTCGACTAGCGGGACCCCCATTAAGCTCCTACAATGAGCAGTTCTTC. This gives the protein CASSRLAGPPLSSYNEQFF.

This rearrangement joins TRBV12-3 or TRBV12-4 to TRBJ2-7; D gene uncertain. V lost 3 bases and J 3 bases, leaving 6 bases between the germline ends. The CDR3 runs to 12 residues. CDR3 sequence (DNA): TGTGCCAGCAGTTTTCATAGCTACGAGCAGTACTTC. Its protein product is CASSFHSYEQYF.

This chain joins TRBV7-2 and TRBJ2-3; D may be TRBD2 (6 bases). The CDR3 is 14 amino acids. Per germline, CDR1 SGHTA and CDR2 FQGNSA. V shed 1 base and J shed 6 bases, with 11 bases lying between them. CDR3 protein: CASSLGEEGDTQYF. DNA for the CDR3: TGTGCCAGCAGCTTAGGGGAGGAGGGGGATACGCAGTATTTT. The variable domain in full, with the rest retrieved from reference TRBV7-2 and TRBJ2-3, is GAGVSQSPSNKVTEKGKDVELRCDPISGHTALYWYRQSLGQGLEFLIYFQGNSAPDKSGLPSDRFSAERTGGSVSTLTIQRTQQEDSAVYLCASSLGEEGDTQYFGPGTRLTVL.

This clone was seen once. The V call is TRBV7-6, the J call TRBJ2-5; 8 bases map to TRBD2. Germline CDR1 reads SGHVS; CDR2 reads FNYEAQ. The ends lost 6 bases at V and 3 bases at J; junction bases unmatched: 9. The CDR3 extends over 15 amino acids. Written as DNA, the CDR3 is TGTGCCAGCAGAGGAGCGGGGGTGACAGAAGAGACCCAGTACTTC. Its protein is CASRGAGVTEETQYF. The full variable domain, its missing parts supplied by reference TRBV7-6 and TRBJ2-5, is GAGVSQSPRYKVTKRGQDVALRCDPISGHVSLYWYRQALGQGPEFLTYFNYEAQQDKSGLPNDRFSAERPEGSISTLTIQRTEQRDSAMYRCASRGAGVTEETQYFGPGTRLLVL.

The chain recombines TRBV2 with TRBJ1-2, with D perhaps TRBD1 (5 bases). V lost 2 bases, J lost 4 bases, and 17 bases lay in between. CDR3 length equals 16 residues. CDR1 and CDR2 from the germline V gene are SNHLY and FYNNEI. The CDR3 sequence is CASSENRQFSSYGYTF. The CDR3 nucleotides are TGTGCCAGCAGTGAAAACAGGCAATTCTCTTCCTATGGCTACACCTTC.

CDR3 in amino acids: CASSAQQGNIQYF. In DNA, the CDR3 is TGTGCCAGTAGTGCTCAACAGGGAAACATTCAGTACTTC. V gene TRBV19 combines with J gene TRBJ2-4; D possibly corresponds to TRBD1 (6 bases). The CDR3 covers 13 residues. Deletions cut 5 bases from V and 6 bases from J, with 11 bases between. CDR1 and CDR2 (germline): LNHDA, SQIVND (reference sequence). Drawing the rest from reference TRBV19 and TRBJ2-4, the complete variable domain is DGGITQSPKYLFRKEGQNVTLSCEQNLNHDAMYWYRQDPGQGLRLIYYSQIVNDFQKGDIAEGYSVSREKKESFPLTVTSAQKNPTAFYLCASSAQQGNIQYFGAGTRLSVL.

The chain links TRBV2 to TRBJ2-1; possible D gene TRBD2, 6 bases. Trimming shortened V by 5 bases and J by 9 bases, and 8 bases separated the two germline ends. Per germline, CDR1 SNHLY and CDR2 FYNNEI. This CDR3 is built from 11 residues. CDR3 in amino acids: CASSRDSEQFF. CDR3 nucleotides: TGTGCCAGCAGTAGGGACTCTGAGCAGTTCTTC.

V usage is TRBV2 and J usage is TRBJ2-3; weak D call: TRBD2 (6 bases). Germline assignment: CDR1 SNHLY and CDR2 FYNNEI. V lost 6 bases, J lost 5 bases, and 15 bases lay in between. This CDR3 has 14 amino acids. CDR3 protein: CASSERGLVDTQYF. Written as DNA, the CDR3 is TGTGCCAGCAGCGAAAGGGGACTTGTAGATACGCAGTATTTT.

The V call is TRBV6-5, the J call TRBJ1-6; TRBD1 might be the D (5 bases). V was shortened by 5 bases and J by 17 bases, with 13 bases between the two germline ends. Germline V gene data show CDR1 as MNHEY and CDR2 as SVGAGI. The CDR3 is 11 amino acids. The CDR3 sequence: CASSREGVVHF. The CDR3, as DNA: TGTGCCAGCAGTCGCGAAGGGGTGGTCCACTTT.

The chain couples TRBV5-4 to TRBJ2-7, with 9 bases identical to TRBD2. This CDR3 is 14 amino acids long. The ends lost 9 bases at V and 3 bases at J; junction bases unmatched: 10. Germline assignment: CDR1 SGHNT and CDR2 YYREEE (reference sequence). The CDR3 sequence: CATRGTTSGYEQYF. CDR3 sequence (DNA): TGTGCCACCAGGGGTACGACTAGCGGCTACGAGCAGTACTTC.

There are a few counts of this clone. The chain recombines TRBV20-1 with TRBJ1-2; maybe TRBD1 (5 bases). This CDR3 is 11 amino acids long. The ends were cut back, 6 bases at V and 4 bases at J, with 9 bases in the middle. CDR1 is DFQATT and CDR2 is SNEGSKA in the germline V gene (reference sequence). The CDR3 here is CSAQDSYGYTF. CDR3 DNA: TGCAGTGCCCAAGACAGCTATGGCTACACCTTC.

The chain joins TRBV30 to TRBJ2-4, with D perhaps matching TRBD2 (6 bases). Per the germline V gene, CDR1 is GTSNPN and CDR2 is SVGIG (reference sequence). This CDR3 region has 15 residues. Trimming left V 0 bases short and J 3 bases short, with 12 bases between. The DNA for the CDR3 is TGTGCCTGGAGTGTAGGGCGGGGAGACAAAAACATTCAGTACTTC. It yields the protein CAWSVGRGDKNIQYF.

The chain joins TRBV3-1 (or the pseudogene TRBV3-2) to TRBJ2-3; no clear D gene. The V and J ends lost 0 bases and 6 bases respectively, with 10 bases between them. Germline lookup yields CDR1 LGHDT and CDR2 YNNKEL (reference sequence). This CDR3 comprises 14 residues. The CDR3 reads CASSQDAAGDTQYF. The CDR3 nucleotides are TGTGCCAGCAGCCAAGATGCGGCCGGGGATACGCAGTATTTT.

J is TRBJ2-7 and V is TRBV2; 9 bases are a match to TRBD2. CDR1 and CDR2 from the germline V gene are SNHLY and FYNNEI. Trimming took 7 bases from V and 0 from J; bases not matched to a gene: 7. This CDR3 comprises 15 residues. CDR3 sequence (DNA): TGTGCCAGCAAAAAAGGTAGCGGGAGCTCCTACGAGCAGTACTTC. Its protein is CASKKGSGSSYEQYF.

V gene TRBV18 combines with J gene TRBJ1-2; a possible D gene is TRBD1 (5 bases). Trimming stripped 2 bases from V and 3 bases from J, with 7 bases between. Germline V CDR1 and CDR2: KGHSH, LQKENI. The CDR3 sequence is 13 residues long. DNA for the CDR3: TGTGCCAGCTCACCAGGCAGGGACTATGGCTACACCTTC. Translated, it gives CASSPGRDYGYTF.

This sequence joins TRBV4-1 and TRBJ1-6; the D gene is possibly TRBD1 (5 bases). Between the trimmed V and J ends, which lost 0 bases and 5 bases, there was a span of 11 bases. In germline, CDR1 is MGHRA, CDR2 YSYEKL. The CDR3 has 16 amino acids. In DNA, the CDR3 is TGCGCCAGCAGCCAAGAACACAGGCGAAATAATTCACCCCTCCACTTT. Its translation: CASSQEHRRNNSPLHF.

The rearrangement joins TRBV6-5 to TRBJ1-5; D is possibly TRBD1 (6 bases). The CDR3 covers 16 residues. Germline lookup yields CDR1 MNHEY and CDR2 SVGAGI. V was clipped by 2 bases and J by 1 base, with 12 bases between them. This CDR3 is CASSYAQGMSNQPQHF. The CDR3 DNA is TGTGCCAGCAGTTACGCGCAGGGGATGAGCAATCAGCCCCAGCATTTT.

The chain joins TRBV5-1 to TRBJ2-3, with 10 bases aligning to TRBD1. CDR3 length equals 14 residues. Germline CDR1 is SGHRS and CDR2 is YFSETQ. The V gene end was trimmed by 4 bases and the J gene end by 6 bases; junction bases not matched to a gene: 5. CDR3 sequence: CASSRDRGGDTQYF. CDR3 DNA sequence: TGCGCCAGCAGCAGGGACAGGGGCGGGGATACGCAGTATTTT.

The table lists this clone with a count of one. The rearrangement links TRBV2 to TRBJ2-3; 8 positions match TRBD1. The CDR3 length is 13 residues. The ends lost 8 bases at V and 4 bases at J; junction bases unmatched: 5. Germline V gene sequence: CDR1 SNHLY, CDR2 FYNNEI. DNA for the CDR3: TGTGCCAGCGCTGGGACAGGTGCAGATACGCAGTATTTT. Residues: CASAGTGADTQYF.

The chain joins TRBV3-1 (or the pseudogene TRBV3-2) to TRBJ2-3; TRBD2 aligns across 11 bases. The germline V gene has CDR1 LGHDT and CDR2 YNNKEL (reference sequence). The CDR3 is made up of 15 amino acids. Trimming removed 1 base from V and 7 bases from J; junction bases left unmatched: 4. In nucleotides, the CDR3 is TGTGCCAGCAGCCAAGTAGTAGCGGGGGGGCATACGCAGTATTTT. Protein product: CASSQVVAGGHTQYF.